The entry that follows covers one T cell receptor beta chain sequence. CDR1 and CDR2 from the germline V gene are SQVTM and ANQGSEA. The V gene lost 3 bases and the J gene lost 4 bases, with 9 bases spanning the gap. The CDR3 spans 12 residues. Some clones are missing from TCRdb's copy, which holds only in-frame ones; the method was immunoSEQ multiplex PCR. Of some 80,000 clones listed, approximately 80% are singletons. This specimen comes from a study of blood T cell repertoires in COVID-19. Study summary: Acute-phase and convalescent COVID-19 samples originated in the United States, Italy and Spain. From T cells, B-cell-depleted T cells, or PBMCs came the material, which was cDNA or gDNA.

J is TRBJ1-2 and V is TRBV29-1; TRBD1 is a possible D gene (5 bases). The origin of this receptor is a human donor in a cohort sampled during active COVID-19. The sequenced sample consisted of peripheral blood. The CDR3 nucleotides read TGCAGCGTTGACAAGGGGCTCTATGGCTACACCTTC. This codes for CSVDKGLYGYTF.